This T cell receptor beta chain emerged from a study of blood T cell repertoires in COVID-19. Across the study: Donors in the United States, Italy and Spain gave samples during acute or convalescent COVID-19.

Enrolled through a virtual design, the participants were between about 18 and 100 years of age and came from roughly 22 US areas. Participant-reported clinical history was the basis for cohort assignment. CDR1 SGHRS and CDR2 YFSETQ come from the germline V gene. Trimming at V came to 4 bases and at J to 0 bases, leaving 2 bases not matched to a gene. The CDR3 spans 14 residues. Produced via immunoSEQ multiplex PCR; TCRdb's table is partial and in-frame only. The sample comprises 200,000 to 300,000 clones, approximately 86% of which are singletons, and 3% to 4% rests with the top ten. The V and J genes are TRBV5-1 and TRBJ2-7; 9 nucleotides match TRBD2. The source of this sequence is a woman aged 40 to 50 with acute COVID-19. Sequenced material: PBMCs or T cells enriched from blood (not recorded which). The DNA for the CDR3 is TGCGCCAGCAGCCAGACTAGCGGCTCCTACGAGCAGTACTTC. Its translation: CASSQTSGSYEQYF. Supplemented by reference TRBV5-1 and TRBJ2-7, the full variable domain reads KAGVTQTPRYLIKTRGQQVTLSCSPISGHRSVSWYQQTPGQGLQFLFEYFSETQRNKGNFPGRFSGRQFSNSRSEMNVSTLELGDSALYLCASSQTSGSYEQYFGPGTRLTVT.